The present T cell receptor beta chain was sequenced within a study of shared clonotypes between healthy human individuals. In the authors' workflow: From ImmunoSEQ came sequences covering only the junction and carrying no quality scores, so filtering differed. Only in-frame clones appear in the TCRdb table, and some are missing; sequencing was by immunoSEQ multiplex PCR. V, J and clone size are those of that table, while D and trimming were read from the DNA. The table includes 760,000 or so clones, about 97% detected once. The naive CD8 subset, CD45RO-negative cells positively selected for CCR7, excluded terminally differentiated effector memory CD45RA+ cells. This sequence was found in a man aged 25 to 40 in good health. Specimen: naive CD8+ T cells sorted from blood.

The CDR3 sequence is CASREGQSRSYEQYF. The DNA for the CDR3 is TGTGCCAGCAGGGAAGGACAGTCTCGCTCCTACGAGCAGTACTTC. The chain carries TRBV28 and TRBJ2-7; tentative D call: TRBD1 (6 bases). V was cut by 6 bases and J by 0 bases, with 15 bases left in between. This CDR3 spans 15 amino acids. The V gene's germline CDR1 is MDHEN and CDR2 SYDVKM. Full variable domain (outside the CDR3, taken from reference TRBV28 and TRBJ2-7): DVKVTQSSRYLVKRTGEKVFLECVQDMDHENMFWYRQDPGLGLRLIYFSYDVKMKEKGDIPEGYSVSREKKERFSLILESASTNQTSMYLCASREGQSRSYEQYFGPGTRLTVT.